This T cell receptor (beta chain) was identified in a study of shared clonotypes between healthy human individuals. Overall study findings and caveats: It was anticipated that sequencing depth would influence how many clonotypes donors shared. It was the few donors that limited the genetic and exposure-history diversity represented.

This CDR3 region has 13 residues. Looked up from germline, CDR1 is SGHRS and CDR2 is YFSETQ. V shed 4 bases and J shed 6 bases, with 11 bases lying between them. CD45RO-negative cells were positively selected for CCR7, leaving out terminally differentiated effector memory CD45RA+ cells. Of note for this clone: No antigen is known for it.

Libraries were prepared by immunoSEQ multiplex PCR; TCRdb keeps only in-frame clonotypes and omits some of them. Of around 1,900,000 clones in the sample, 93% were seen once. This rearrangement joins TRBV5-1 to TRBJ2-1; no definite D call. The TCR comes from a young man in good health. Some clones in this sample may be carry-over from other donors' samples. Input material: naive CD8+ T cells from PBMCs. CDR3 region: CASSHGGLNEQFF. The CDR3 nucleotides read TGCGCCAGCAGCCATGGTGGCCTCAATGAGCAGTTCTTC.